This TCR beta chain was observed in a study of OX40 agonist ivuxolimab in advanced cancers. Study at large: Patients in the trial were receiving intravenous ivuxolimab every 2 weeks, at doses of 0.01 to 10 mg/kg. Study-wide points: Relative to CD4+, CD8+ T cells held more expanded clones on average.

With baseline, cycle 4 day 1, and cycle 7 day 1 as timepoints, blood was sampled. Some clones are missing from TCRdb's copy, which holds only in-frame ones; the method was immunoSEQ multiplex PCR. The table lists tens of thousands of clones, approximately 92% of them singletons. The CDR3 is 11 amino acids. Germline V gene sequence: CDR1 GTSNPN, CDR2 SVGIG (reference sequence). V lost 3 bases and J lost 7, with 9 bases in between. A word on this clone: Its target is unknown.

The source material was CD4+ or CD8+ T cells sorted from blood, sampled in a trial of the OX40 agonist ivuxolimab. The TCR comes from an adult with an advanced solid tumor such as melanoma, head and neck, liver or kidney cancer. The chain has TRBV30 and TRBJ1-1; D unclear. CDR3 DNA: TGTGCCTGGAGCTTAAGTGGTGAAGCTTTCTTT. Its protein is CAWSLSGEAFF.